Sequencing of this TCR beta chain was carried out in a study of blood T cells in healthy people across ages. The germline gives CDR1 MNHEY, CDR2 SVGEGT. There are 15 residues in the CDR3. The V and J ends lost 2 bases and 4 bases respectively, with 12 bases between them. A second PCR of about 6 to 11 cycles used a sample-barcoded 5' primer and a J-beta primer mix. Via MiXCR, TCRdb re-called the 5' RACE reads, giving one row per CDR3 protein. Of around 800,000 distinct CDR3 sequences detected, around 43% appear once; the ten largest clones hold roughly a fifth. The sequencing input was blood. This sequence joins TRBV6-2 or TRBV6-3 and TRBJ1-5; D is ambiguous. This sequence originates from a man aged 55 to 70 in good health. CDR3 DNA: TGTGCCAGCAGTTACGAGGGTACCGTTAATCAGCCCCAGCATTTT. This codes for CASSYEGTVNQPQHF.